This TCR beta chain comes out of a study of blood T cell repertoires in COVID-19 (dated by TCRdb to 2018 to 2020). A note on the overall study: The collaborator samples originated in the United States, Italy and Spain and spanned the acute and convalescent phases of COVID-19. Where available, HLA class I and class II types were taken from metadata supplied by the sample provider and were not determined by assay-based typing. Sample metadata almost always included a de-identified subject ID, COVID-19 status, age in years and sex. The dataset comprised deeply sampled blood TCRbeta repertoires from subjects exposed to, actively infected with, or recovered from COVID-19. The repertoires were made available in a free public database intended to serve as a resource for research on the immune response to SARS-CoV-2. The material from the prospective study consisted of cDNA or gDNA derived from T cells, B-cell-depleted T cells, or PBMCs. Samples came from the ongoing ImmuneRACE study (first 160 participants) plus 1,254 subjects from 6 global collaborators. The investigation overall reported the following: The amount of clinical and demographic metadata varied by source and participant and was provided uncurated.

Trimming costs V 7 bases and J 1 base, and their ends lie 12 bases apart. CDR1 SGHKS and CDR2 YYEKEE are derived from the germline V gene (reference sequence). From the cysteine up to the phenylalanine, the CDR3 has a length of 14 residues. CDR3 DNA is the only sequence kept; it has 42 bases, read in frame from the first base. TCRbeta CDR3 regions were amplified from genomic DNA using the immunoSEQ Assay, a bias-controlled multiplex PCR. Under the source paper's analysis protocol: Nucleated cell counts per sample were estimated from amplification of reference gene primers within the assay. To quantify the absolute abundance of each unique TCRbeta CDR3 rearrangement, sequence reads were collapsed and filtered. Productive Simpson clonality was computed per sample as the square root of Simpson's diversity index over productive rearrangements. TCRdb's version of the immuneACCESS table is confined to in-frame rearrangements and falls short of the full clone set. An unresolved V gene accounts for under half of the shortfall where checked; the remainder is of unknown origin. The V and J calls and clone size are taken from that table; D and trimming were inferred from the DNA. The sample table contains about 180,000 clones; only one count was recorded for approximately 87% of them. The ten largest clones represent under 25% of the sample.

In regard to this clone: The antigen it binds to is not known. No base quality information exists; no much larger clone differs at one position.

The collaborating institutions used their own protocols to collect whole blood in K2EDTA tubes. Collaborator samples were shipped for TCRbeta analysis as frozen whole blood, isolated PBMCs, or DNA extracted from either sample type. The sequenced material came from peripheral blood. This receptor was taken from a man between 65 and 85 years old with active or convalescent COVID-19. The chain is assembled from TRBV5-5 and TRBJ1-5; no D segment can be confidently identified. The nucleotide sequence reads TGTGCCAGCGGCCGGCCGGGGAGCAATCAGCCCCAGCATTTT. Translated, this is CASGRPGSNQPQHF.